Described below is a single T cell receptor beta chain sequence and its context. These data originate in a study of blood T cell repertoires in COVID-19. V shed 1 base and J shed 8 bases, with 11 bases lying between them. CDR1 and CDR2 from the germline V gene are SQVTM and ANQGSEA. The CDR3 consists of 12 residues. Generated by immunoSEQ multiplex PCR, the TCRdb table keeps only in-frame clones and is missing some. The sample lists 110,000 or so clones; approximately 85% were seen once. The chain links TRBV29-1 to TRBJ1-2, with D tentatively TRBD1 (5 bases). The clonotype was recovered from a human donor in a cohort sampled during active COVID-19. The sequenced sample consisted of peripheral blood. The CDR3 coding sequence is TGCAGCGTTGAAGTCGCCCAGGGAGGCTACACCTTC. It specifies CSVEVAQGGYTF.